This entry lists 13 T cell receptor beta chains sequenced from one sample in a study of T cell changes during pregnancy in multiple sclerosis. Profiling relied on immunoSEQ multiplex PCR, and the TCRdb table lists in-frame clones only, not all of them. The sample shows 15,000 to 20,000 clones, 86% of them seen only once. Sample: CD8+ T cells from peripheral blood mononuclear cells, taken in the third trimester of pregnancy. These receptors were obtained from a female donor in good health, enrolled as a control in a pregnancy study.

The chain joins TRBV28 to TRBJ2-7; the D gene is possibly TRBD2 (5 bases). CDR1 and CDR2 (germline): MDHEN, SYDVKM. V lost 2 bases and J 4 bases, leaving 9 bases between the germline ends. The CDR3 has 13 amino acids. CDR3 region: CASSLGSGYEQYF. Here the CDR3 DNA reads TGTGCCAGCAGTTTAGGGTCGGGGTACGAGCAGTACTTC.

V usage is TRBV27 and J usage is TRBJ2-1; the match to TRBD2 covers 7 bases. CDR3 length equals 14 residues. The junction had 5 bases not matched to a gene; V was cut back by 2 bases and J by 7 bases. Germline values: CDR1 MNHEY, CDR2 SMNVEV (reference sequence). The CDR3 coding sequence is TGTGCCAGCAGTTTAACCCTCGGGGGGAATGAGCAGTTCTTC. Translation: CASSLTLGGNEQFF.

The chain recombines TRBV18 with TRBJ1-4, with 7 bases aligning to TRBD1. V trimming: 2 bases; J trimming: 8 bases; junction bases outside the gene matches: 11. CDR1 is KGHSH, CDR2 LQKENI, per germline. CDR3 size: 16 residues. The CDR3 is CASSPGQVRVGEKLFF. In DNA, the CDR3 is TGTGCCAGCTCACCAGGACAGGTTCGCGTAGGCGAAAAACTGTTTTTT.

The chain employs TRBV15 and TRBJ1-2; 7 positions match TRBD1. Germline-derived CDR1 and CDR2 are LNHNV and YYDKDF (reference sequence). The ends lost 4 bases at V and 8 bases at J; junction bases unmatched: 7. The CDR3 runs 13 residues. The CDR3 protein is CATSTTGLEGYTF. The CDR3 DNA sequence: TGTGCCACCAGCACGACAGGGCTGGAGGGCTACACCTTC.

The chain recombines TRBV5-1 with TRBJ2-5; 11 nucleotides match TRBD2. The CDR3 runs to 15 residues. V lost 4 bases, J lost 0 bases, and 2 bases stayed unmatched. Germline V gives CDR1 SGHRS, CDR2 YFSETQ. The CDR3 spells CASSLAGGYQETQYF. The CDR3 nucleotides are TGCGCCAGCAGCCTAGCGGGGGGTTACCAAGAGACCCAGTACTTC.

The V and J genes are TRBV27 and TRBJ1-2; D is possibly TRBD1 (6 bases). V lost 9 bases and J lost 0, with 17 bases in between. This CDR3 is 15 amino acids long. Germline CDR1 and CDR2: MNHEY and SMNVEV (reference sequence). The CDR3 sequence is CASGSYGTPNYGYTF. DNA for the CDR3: TGTGCCAGTGGATCCTATGGGACACCTAACTATGGCTACACCTTC.

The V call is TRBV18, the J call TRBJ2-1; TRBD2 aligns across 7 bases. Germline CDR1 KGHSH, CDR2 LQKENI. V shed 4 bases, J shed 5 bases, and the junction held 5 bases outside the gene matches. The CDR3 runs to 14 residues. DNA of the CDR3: TGTGCCAGCTCACGACTAGCATCCGACAATGAGCAGTTCTTC. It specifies CASSRLASDNEQFF. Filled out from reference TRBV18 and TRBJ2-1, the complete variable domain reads NAGVMQNPRHLVRRRGQEARLRCSPMKGHSHVYWYRQLPEEGLKFMVYLQKENIIDESGMPKERFSAEFPKEGPSILRIQQVVRGDSAAYFCASSRLASDNEQFFGPGTRLTVL.

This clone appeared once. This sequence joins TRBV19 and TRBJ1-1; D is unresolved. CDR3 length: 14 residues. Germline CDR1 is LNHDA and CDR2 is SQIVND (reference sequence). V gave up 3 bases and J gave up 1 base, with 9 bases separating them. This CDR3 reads CASSIGRGNTEAFF. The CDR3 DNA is TGTGCCAGTAGTATTGGGAGAGGGAACACTGAAGCTTTCTTT.

The CDR3: CASSVAGGSETQYF. In DNA form, the CDR3 reads TGTGCCAGCAGTGTAGCGGGGGGCTCAGAGACCCAGTACTTC. The chain combines TRBV28 with TRBJ2-5; the match to TRBD2 covers 10 bases. Looked up from germline, CDR1 is MDHEN and CDR2 is SYDVKM. V lost 5 bases and J lost 4; bases outside the gene matches: 4. The CDR3 totals 14 residues.

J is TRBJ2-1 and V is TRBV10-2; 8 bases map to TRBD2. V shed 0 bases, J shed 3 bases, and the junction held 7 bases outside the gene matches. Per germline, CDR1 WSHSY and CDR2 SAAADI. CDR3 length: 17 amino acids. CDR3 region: CASSESLERGNYNEQFF. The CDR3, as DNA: TGCGCCAGCAGTGAGTCGCTAGAGCGGGGGAACTACAATGAGCAGTTCTTC.

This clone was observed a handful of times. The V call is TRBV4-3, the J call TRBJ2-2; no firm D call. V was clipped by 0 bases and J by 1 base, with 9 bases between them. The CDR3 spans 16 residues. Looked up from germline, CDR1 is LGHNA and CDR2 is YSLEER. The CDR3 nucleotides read TGCGCCAGCAGCCAAGATTTGGCCCAGAACACCGGGGAGCTGTTTTTT. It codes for CASSQDLAQNTGELFF.

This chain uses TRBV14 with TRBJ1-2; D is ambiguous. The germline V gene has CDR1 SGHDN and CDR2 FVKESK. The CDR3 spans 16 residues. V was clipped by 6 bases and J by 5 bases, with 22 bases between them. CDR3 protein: CASRPTSAGLTYGYTF. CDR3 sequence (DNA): TGTGCCAGCAGACCGACATCGGCCGGACTTACGTATGGCTACACCTTC.

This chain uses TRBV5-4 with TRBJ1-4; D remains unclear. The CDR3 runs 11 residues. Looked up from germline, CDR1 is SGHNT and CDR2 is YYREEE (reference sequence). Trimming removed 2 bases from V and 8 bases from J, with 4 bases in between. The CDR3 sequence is CASSFREKLFF. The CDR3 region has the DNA TGTGCCAGCAGCTTCAGGGAAAAACTGTTTTTT.